Following are 25 T cell receptor beta chains from one sample sequenced in a study of vaccination and CD4 T cells after COVID-19. The antigens these receptors bind are not known. The Oncomine TCR Beta short-read assay was applied to DNA of cultured CD4+ T cells. TCRdb independently ran MiXCR on the PCR reads; one entry per CDR3 protein. Of 15,000 or so distinct CDR3 sequences listed, around three fifths are singletons. The sample's treatment: roughly 10-day PBMC culture with coronavirus spike peptide pools or control peptides (ViraFEST assay). The input for sequencing was CD4+ T cells from blood, cultured in vitro, taken after SARS-CoV-2 vaccination. The receptors shown here come from a human donor who had recovered from COVID-19.

This chain uses TRBV20-1 with TRBJ2-5; 9 bases are a match to TRBD1. Trimming removed 6 bases from V and 7 bases from J; junction bases left unmatched: 18. The germline V gene has CDR1 DFQATT and CDR2 SNEGSKA (reference sequence). The CDR3 covers 16 residues. The CDR3, as DNA: TGCAGTGCCTCTAGCCCGGGACAGGGCCCCCGGTGGACCCAGTACTTC. Amino acid sequence: CSASSPGQGPRWTQYF.

V is TRBV27 and J is TRBJ2-1, with D tentatively TRBD1 (5 bases). Germline CDR1 reads MNHEY; CDR2 reads SMNVEV (reference sequence). The CDR3 runs 12 residues. Trimming removed 6 bases at V and 9 bases at J, with 12 bases between. The CDR3 reads CASSSIGAEQFF. CDR3 DNA: TGTGCCAGCAGCAGTATTGGGGCTGAGCAGTTCTTC.

The chain uses TRBV7-6 and TRBJ1-1, with a weak D call TRBD1 (6 bases). CDR3 size: 13 residues. The germline V gene has CDR1 SGHVS and CDR2 FNYEAQ. V lost 5 bases, J lost 10 bases, and 17 bases lay in between. The CDR3 protein is CASSNPGGAGAFF. CDR3 sequence (DNA): TGTGCCAGCAGCAACCCCGGGGGCGCAGGAGCTTTCTTT.

A few counts support this clonotype. The J gene is TRBJ2-3, the V gene TRBV27; 12 nucleotides align to TRBD2. The CDR3 covers 17 residues. After removal of 8 bases from V and 1 base from J, the junction contained 10 bases not matched to a gene. CDR1 is MNHEY and CDR2 is SMNVEV in the germline V gene (reference sequence). The CDR3 DNA is TGTGCCAGCTCCGCTAGCGGGAGGGCCAGAGGCACAGATACGCAGTATTTT. Translating gives CASSASGRARGTDTQYF.

The J gene is TRBJ2-5, the V gene TRBV2, with 7 bases aligning to TRBD2. The CDR3 length is 15 residues. Germline CDR1 and CDR2: SNHLY and FYNNEI. Trimming removed 4 bases from V and 4 bases from J; junction bases left unmatched: 9. The CDR3 region is CASSALRGEAETQYF. In DNA, the CDR3 is TGTGCCAGCAGTGCCCTCCGGGGGGAGGCAGAGACCCAGTACTTC.

This sequence joins TRBV6-1 and TRBJ1-5, with D maybe TRBD1 (5 bases). Germline CDR1 reads MNHNS; CDR2 reads SASEGT. Trimming took off 6 bases at V and 4 bases at J, with 13 bases between the two ends. This CDR3 spans 14 amino acids. This CDR3 is CASSLGRRNQPQHF. CDR3 sequence (DNA): TGTGCCAGCAGCCTGGGACGCCGGAATCAGCCCCAGCATTTT.

This clonotype has more than one count but fewer than ten. The V call is TRBV27, the J call TRBJ1-6; 7 bases agree with TRBD1. The CDR3 sequence is 14 residues long. Germline CDR1 reads MNHEY; CDR2 reads SMNVEV (reference sequence). The V segment lost 5 bases and the J segment 7 bases; nucleotides outside the gene matches: 5. The CDR3 sequence is CASSPTGRNSPLHF. CDR3 DNA: TGTGCCAGCAGTCCGACAGGGCGGAATTCACCCCTCCACTTT.

The genes are TRBV7-9 and TRBJ1-2, with a possible D match to TRBD1 (5 bases). Germline CDR1 is SEHNR and CDR2 is FQNEAQ (reference sequence). The CDR3 spans 13 residues. V gave up 5 bases and J gave up 4 bases, with 11 bases separating them. The CDR3 is CASSPTGFYGYTF. The CDR3 region has the DNA TGTGCCAGCAGCCCCACAGGATTCTATGGCTACACCTTC.

The chain joins TRBV6-2 or TRBV6-3 to TRBJ1-6; maybe TRBD1 (6 bases). V was shortened by 6 bases and J by 6 bases, with 12 bases between the two germline ends. In germline, CDR1 is MNHEY, CDR2 SVGEGT. CDR3 length equals 14 residues. CDR3 in DNA: TGTGCCAGCAGCTGGACAGCTATTAATTCACCCCTCCACTTT. It is translated as CASSWTAINSPLHF.

V usage is TRBV5-1 and J usage is TRBJ2-3; D remains unclear. Between the trimmed V and J ends, which lost 2 bases and 6 bases, there was a span of 13 bases. Per germline, CDR1 SGHRS and CDR2 YFSETQ. This CDR3 spans 14 amino acids. The CDR3 bases are TGCGCCAGCAGCTTAGATCGGCGATCGGATACGCAGTATTTT. It is translated as CASSLDRRSDTQYF.

The rearrangement uses TRBV7-2 and TRBJ1-2; TRBD1 agrees at 8 bases. The CDR3 is 14 amino acids. V lost 2 bases and J lost 6; bases outside the gene matches: 5. Germline CDR1 is SGHTA and CDR2 is FQGNSA. In DNA form, the CDR3 reads TGTGCCAGCAGCTTAAGGACAGGGCTAAATGGCTACACCTTC. Amino acids: CASSLRTGLNGYTF.

This chain uses TRBV27 with TRBJ1-2, with D perhaps matching TRBD1 (6 bases). Germline CDR1 reads MNHEY; CDR2 reads SMNVEV (reference sequence). The CDR3 is made up of 15 amino acids. V lost 5 bases to trimming and J lost 7 bases, with 20 bases between them. DNA for the CDR3: TGTGCCAGCAGTCCTGTCAATCGGGGGGCGGGTGGCTACACCTTC. This translates into CASSPVNRGAGGYTF.

This chain links TRBV4-1 with TRBJ1-1, with D tentatively TRBD1 (6 bases). This CDR3 contains 15 residues. V gave up 0 bases and J gave up 5 bases, with 13 bases separating them. Germline V gene data show CDR1 as MGHRA and CDR2 as YSYEKL. The CDR3 reads CASSQDQRGMTEAFF. The CDR3 nucleotides read TGCGCCAGCAGCCAAGATCAGAGGGGGATGACTGAAGCTTTCTTT.

This clonotype was seen a few times. This chain uses TRBV7-2 with TRBJ1-6; no definite D call. Per the germline V gene, CDR1 is SGHTA and CDR2 is FQGNSA. V was clipped by 5 bases and J by 6 bases, with 8 bases between them. The CDR3 loop spans 13 amino acids. The CDR3 here is CASSPLLNSPLHF. In DNA form, the CDR3 reads TGTGCCAGCAGCCCGCTTCTTAATTCACCCCTCCACTTT.

The rearrangement links TRBV5-5 to TRBJ1-2; TRBD1 might be the D (6 bases). This CDR3 region has 13 residues. Germline-derived CDR1 and CDR2 are SGHKS and YYEKEE (reference sequence). Trimming removed 4 bases from V and 4 bases from J, with 11 bases in between. In nucleotides, the CDR3 is TGTGCCAGCAGCCTGGACAGAAGCTATGGCTACACCTTC. Translated: CASSLDRSYGYTF.

This clonotype was seen a single time. CDR3 DNA sequence: TGTGCCAGTAGTAGCAGGGGTTGGAGCAATCAGCCCCAGCATTTT. Amino acids: CASSSRGWSNQPQHF. The rearrangement joins TRBV19 to TRBJ1-5, with TRBD1 as a possible D gene (6 bases). Trimming removed 4 bases at V and 1 base at J, with 11 bases between. The germline V gene has CDR1 LNHDA and CDR2 SQIVND (reference sequence). This CDR3 is 15 amino acids long.

The chain links TRBV7-8 to TRBJ2-7; a possible D gene is TRBD2 (7 bases). Trimming left V 2 bases short and J 2 bases short, with 13 bases between. From germline, CDR1 is SGHVS and CDR2 FQNEAQ. The length of the CDR3 is 15 residues. The CDR3 here is CASSLSGGATYEQYF. As DNA, the CDR3 is TGTGCCAGCAGCTTATCGGGGGGCGCGACCTACGAGCAGTACTTC.

The DNA of the CDR3 is TGCAGTGCTAGTGGTGGCGCAGATACGCAGTATTTT. Residues: CSASGGADTQYF. This sequence joins TRBV20-1 and TRBJ2-3; D call uncertain. Germline V gene data show CDR1 as DFQATT and CDR2 as SNEGSKA (reference sequence). The V end was cut by 3 bases, the J end by 4 bases, with 8 bases between. The CDR3 consists of 12 residues.

This chain connects TRBV6-2 or TRBV6-3 to TRBJ1-6; a possible D gene is TRBD1 (6 bases). V was clipped by 2 bases and J by 0 bases, with 11 bases between them. The V gene's germline CDR1 is MNHEY and CDR2 SVGEGT. CDR3 length: 17 residues. The CDR3 here is CASSYGGGSSYNSPLHF. The CDR3 coding sequence is TGTGCCAGCAGTTACGGAGGGGGGAGCTCCTATAATTCACCCCTCCACTTT.

The CDR3 sequence: CASSEARDNYGYTF. The CDR3 DNA reads TGTGCCAGCAGTGAAGCCCGCGACAACTATGGCTACACCTTC. The rearrangement links TRBV6-1 to TRBJ1-2, with unresolved D. The CDR3 contains 14 residues. Trimming took 0 bases from V and 2 from J, leaving 7 bases between them. The germline CDR1 and CDR2 sequences are MNHNS and SASEGT.

The chain combines TRBV6-1 with TRBJ1-2; weak D call: TRBD1 (5 bases). CDR3 length equals 13 residues. Trimming took off 6 bases at V and 3 bases at J, with 11 bases between the two ends. Germline V CDR1 and CDR2: MNHNS, SASEGT. In nucleotides, the CDR3 is TGTGCCAGCAGCCGGGGACGGGACTATGGCTACACCTTC. Protein: CASSRGRDYGYTF.

The chain recombines TRBV20-1 with TRBJ2-5; D could derive from TRBD1 or TRBD2 (6 bases each). CDR3 length: 14 amino acids. From germline, CDR1 is DFQATT and CDR2 SNEGSKA (reference sequence). V was clipped by 5 bases and J by 5 bases, with 18 bases between them. The DNA for the CDR3 is TGCAGTGCTTCCATAGTGGGGGGCGGGGAGACCCAGTACTTC. It translates to CSASIVGGGETQYF.

The table lists this clonotype with a few counts. V usage is TRBV7-9 and J usage is TRBJ1-6; D is unclear. Germline CDR1 reads SEHNR; CDR2 reads FQNEAQ (reference sequence). The CDR3 extends over 14 amino acids. Trimming shortened V by 5 bases and J by 6 bases, and 11 bases separated the two germline ends. In DNA, the CDR3 is TGTGCCAGCAGCCCACCCGGGTTTAATTCACCCCTCCACTTT. Encoded protein: CASSPPGFNSPLHF.

There are a few counts of this clonotype. This sequence joins TRBV10-3 and TRBJ1-2, with TRBD1 as a possible D gene (5 bases). CDR3 length equals 12 residues. V dropped 6 bases and J dropped 8 bases, with 13 bases sitting between them. Germline V gene lookup returns CDR1 ENHRY and CDR2 SYGVKD. The CDR3 loop reads CAIRGDGAGYTF. CDR3 DNA: TGTGCCATCAGGGGGGACGGGGCCGGCTACACCTTC.

This clonotype has only a few counts. This chain links TRBV6-1 with TRBJ2-7, with TRBD2 matching 12 bases. From germline, CDR1 is MNHNS and CDR2 SASEGT. The V and J ends lost 6 bases and 1 base, in that order; junction bases with no gene match: 1. This CDR3 is built from 14 residues. The DNA for the CDR3 is TGTGCCAGCAGCCTAGCGGGAGGGTCCTACGAGCAGTACTTC. Translated, it gives CASSLAGGSYEQYF.